Many counts were recorded for the clone carrying this TCR beta chain. The CDR3 consists of 11 residues. V was pared by 3 bases and J by 7 bases, with 6 bases between. The germline gives CDR1 MDHEN, CDR2 SYDVKM. The data stem from a study of spatial heterogeneity in lung cancer. Study context: Untreated early-stage non-small cell lung cancer patients, around 70 in total, were the donors. The average appearance count of each unique TCR and UMI combination in raw reads was more than 8.5. Roughly 2 years after resection was the median timing of the follow-up PBMC samples, which were sequenced when available.

One entry per CDR3 protein results from TCRdb running MiXCR on the 5' RACE reads. The table includes 25,000 to 35,000 distinct CDR3 sequences, 10% detected once. Time point: blood at routine non-recurrence follow-up after resection. No cells were sorted before sequencing. The whole RNA sequenced was extracted from tumor, nontumor lung or frozen PBMC. The sequence was obtained from a female donor with early-stage non-small cell lung cancer. V and J are TRBV28 and TRBJ2-5; D gene uncertain. The sample was PBMCs, taken at follow-up. CDR3 amino acids: CASSFDGTQYF. The CDR3 DNA reads TGTGCCAGCAGTTTTGACGGGACCCAGTACTTC.